This T cell receptor (beta chain) was sequenced during a study of cytomegalovirus exposure and HLA in healthy donors. Study conclusions and caveats: Sequencing probably produced one cluster of sequence variants that were highly shared. In a later analysis, a missense DCLRE1C variant was linked to TCR beta V- and J-gene trimming.

Regarding this clone: The antigen is undetermined.

The PCR made use of 60 Vbeta and 13 Jbeta primers. Sequenced by immunoSEQ multiplex PCR; TCRdb stores in-frame clones only, minus some. The repertoire holds about 150,000 clones, with approximately 80% as singletons. The sample taken for sequencing was PBMCs. The sequence derives from a middle-aged man in good health and CMV-seropositive.

CDR3 nucleotides: TGCGCCAGCAGCCGATATGCGGGAGTGGACGGGGAGCTGTTTTTT. It is translated as CASSRYAGVDGELFF. The rearrangement uses TRBV4-1 and TRBJ2-2; 7 nucleotides align to TRBD2. The V segment lost 4 bases and the J segment 7 bases; nucleotides outside the gene matches: 9. CDR3 length: 15 residues. Looked up from germline, CDR1 is MGHRA and CDR2 is YSYEKL.